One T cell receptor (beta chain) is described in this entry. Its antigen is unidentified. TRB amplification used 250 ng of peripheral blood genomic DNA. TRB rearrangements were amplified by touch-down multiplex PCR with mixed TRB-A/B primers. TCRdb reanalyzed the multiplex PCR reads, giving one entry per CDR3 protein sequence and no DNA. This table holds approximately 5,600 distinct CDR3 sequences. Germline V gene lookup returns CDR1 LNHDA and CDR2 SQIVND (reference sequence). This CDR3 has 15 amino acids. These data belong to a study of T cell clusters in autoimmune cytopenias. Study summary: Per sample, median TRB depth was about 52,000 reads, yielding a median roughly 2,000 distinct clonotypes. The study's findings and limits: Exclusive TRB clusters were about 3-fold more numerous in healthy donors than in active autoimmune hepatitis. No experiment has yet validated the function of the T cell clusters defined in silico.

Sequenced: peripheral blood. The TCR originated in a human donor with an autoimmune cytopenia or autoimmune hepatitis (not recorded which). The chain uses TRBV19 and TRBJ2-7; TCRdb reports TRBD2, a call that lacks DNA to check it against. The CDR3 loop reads CASSAGLNKEYEQYF.